This T cell receptor beta chain was recorded in a study of cytomegalovirus exposure and HLA in healthy donors. The study's findings and limits: Sequencing probably produced one cluster of sequence variants that were highly shared. HLA alleles showed associations with some 15,000 TCR beta sequences in a later analysis, at a 0.05 false discovery rate. Presence/absence comparisons presumed near-even sequencing depth among donors.

As for this clone: Its antigen is undetermined.

Researchers ran the PCR with 60 Vbeta and 13 Jbeta primers. Method: immunoSEQ multiplex PCR; TCRdb's copy keeps in-frame clones and lacks some. Among around 160,000 clones listed, around 81% were seen once. CDR1 MDHEN and CDR2 SYDVKM come from the germline V gene. V was trimmed by 3 bases and J by 4 bases, leaving 12 bases between them. The CDR3 spans 14 residues. Sequencing used PBMCs. The sequence came from a woman aged 35 to 49 in good health and CMV-seronegative. This rearrangement joins TRBV28 to TRBJ1-2, with D unclear. CDR3 sequence (DNA): TGTGCCAGCAGTTTCGCGGTTTCTAGCTATGGCTACACCTTC. It encodes CASSFAVSSYGYTF.